The 8 T cell receptor beta chains reported below all come from one sample, sequenced in a study of T cell changes during pregnancy in multiple sclerosis. Only in-frame clones appear in the TCRdb table, and some are missing; sequencing was by immunoSEQ multiplex PCR. The table records approximately 100,000 clones, 94% of them present only once. The material was peripheral blood, obtained in the third trimester of pregnancy. The source is a female donor with multiple sclerosis, enrolled in a pregnancy study.

Here the CDR3 DNA reads TGTGCCAGCAGCGGACGACTAGCGGGAGGCTACGAGCAGTACTTC. Amino acid sequence: CASSGRLAGGYEQYF. The chain uses TRBV7-6 and TRBJ2-7; 13 bases map to TRBD2. With 5 bases clipped from V and 3 bases from J, the junction kept 4 bases outside the gene matches. This CDR3 contains 15 residues. Germline V gene sequence: CDR1 SGHVS, CDR2 FNYEAQ.

As DNA, the CDR3 is TGTGCCAGCAGTGCACTCTCACAGGGCGTGAACACTGAAGCTTTCTTT. Translated, it gives CASSALSQGVNTEAFF. The chain links TRBV6-1 to TRBJ1-1; D possibly corresponds to TRBD1 (6 bases). CDR1 and CDR2 from the germline V gene are MNHNS and SASEGT. The CDR3 runs 16 residues. With 4 bases removed from V and 0 bases from J, the gap between germline ends came to 15 bases.

The chain combines TRBV23-1 with TRBJ2-1; tentatively, D is TRBD1 (6 bases). TRBV23-1 has ORF status, its function being uncertain. The CDR3 runs 12 residues. V was clipped by 7 bases and J by 7 bases, with 11 bases between them. CDR3 coding DNA: TGCGCCAGCACCCACACAGGGAATGAGCAGTTCTTC. Amino acid sequence: CASTHTGNEQFF.

The gene calls are TRBV5-1 and TRBJ2-1, with 7 bases fitting TRBD1. Germline-derived CDR1 and CDR2 are SGHRS and YFSETQ. The CDR3 totals 15 residues. J lost 4 bases, V lost 6 bases, and 10 bases had no gene match. The CDR3 is CASKQGSRSYNEQFF. CDR3 coding DNA: TGCGCCAGCAAACAGGGGTCTAGGTCTTACAATGAGCAGTTCTTC.

The rearrangement uses TRBV7-9 and TRBJ2-5; a possible D gene is TRBD2 (5 bases). Between the trimmed V and J ends, which lost 1 base and 5 bases, there was a span of 8 bases. The germline V gene encodes CDR1 SEHNR and CDR2 FQNEAQ (reference sequence). The CDR3 has 13 amino acids. The CDR3, as DNA: TGTGCCAGCAGCTTAGTCGGGGAGGAGACCCAGTACTTC. It specifies CASSLVGEETQYF. Combining the CDR3 with reference TRBV7-9 and TRBJ2-5 gives the whole variable domain DTGVSQNPRHKITKRGQNVTFRCDPISEHNRLYWYRQTLGQGPEFLTYFQNEAQLEKSRLLSDRFSAERPKGSFSTLEIQRTEQGDSAMYLCASSLVGEETQYFGPGTRLLVL.

V is TRBV4-2 and J is TRBJ1-1; 12 bases are shared with TRBD1. V lost 0 bases and J lost 6; bases outside the gene matches: 2. The germline V gene encodes CDR1 LGHNA and CDR2 YNFKEQ. CDR3 length: 15 amino acids. CDR3 bases: TGTGCCAGCAGCCAAGAGGGGACAGGGGGCGCTGAAGCTTTCTTT. It codes for CASSQEGTGGAEAFF.

The J gene is TRBJ2-1, the V gene TRBV19; 7 bases are a match to TRBD1. V dropped 5 bases and J dropped 3; count of bases not matched to a gene: 7. This CDR3 comprises 15 residues. CDR1 LNHDA and CDR2 SQIVND come from the germline V gene (reference sequence). For the CDR3, the DNA is TGTGCCAGTAGTCCAATGAGGACAGGCTACAATGAGCAGTTCTTC. Amino acid sequence: CASSPMRTGYNEQFF.

The chain is built from TRBV6-6 and TRBJ2-5; maybe TRBD1 (6 bases). CDR3 length equals 13 residues. The ends were cut back, 5 bases at V and 2 bases at J, with 9 bases in the middle. The germline CDR1 and CDR2 sequences are MNHNY and SVGAGI (reference sequence). CDR3 sequence: CASSRGGQETQYF. In DNA form, the CDR3 reads TGTGCCAGCAGTCGAGGGGGTCAAGAGACCCAGTACTTC.